This TCR beta chain was captured in a study of response to subunit inactivated influenza vaccine. This clonotype was seen a handful of times. MiXCR, run by TCRdb on the RT-PCR reads, gives a single entry per CDR3 protein. The sample yields around 570,000 distinct CDR3 sequences, less than 8% seen once. V lost 6 bases, J lost 8 bases, and 20 bases lay in between. The CDR3 extends over 15 amino acids. Germline CDR1 MNHEY, CDR2 SVGEGT. The chain couples TRBV6-2 or TRBV6-3 to TRBJ2-1; D ambiguous. The sequence was collected from a man between 45 and 75 years old who received an inactivated influenza vaccine. The sample here was PBMCs from blood, taken around 25 months after vaccination. In nucleotides, the CDR3 is TGTGCCAGCAGCCTCGCCCCGCCGGTTTTCGATGAGCAGTTCTTC. Protein sequence: CASSLAPPVFDEQFF.